The 21 T cell receptor beta chains reported below all come from one sample, sequenced in a study of radiotherapy plus CTLA-4 blockade in lung cancer. Assay used: immunoSEQ multiplex PCR; TCRdb lists only in-frame clones, some missing. This sample has more than 90,000 clones; around 84% occur once, and the top ten carry roughly 25%. The sequenced sample was peripheral blood, obtained from a patient treated with radiotherapy plus ipilimumab. Receptor source: a human donor with non-small cell lung cancer that progressed on radiotherapy plus ipilimumab.

V and J are TRBV19 and TRBJ2-6; D unclear. The CDR3 consists of 16 residues. Germline V CDR1 and CDR2: LNHDA, SQIVND (reference sequence). The V and J ends lost 4 bases and 0 bases respectively, with 10 bases between them. The CDR3 reads CASSKGPFSGANVLTF. The CDR3 DNA is TGTGCCAGTAGTAAAGGACCGTTCTCTGGGGCCAACGTCCTGACTTTC.

There are a few counts of this clone. The gene calls are TRBV28 and TRBJ1-1; the D is unclear. V was cut by 1 base and J by 3 bases, with 12 bases left in between. Germline V CDR1 and CDR2: MDHEN, SYDVKM. The CDR3 totals 15 residues. CDR3 amino acids: CASSLFGQADTEAFF. CDR3 DNA sequence: TGTGCCAGCAGTTTATTCGGGCAGGCGGACACTGAAGCTTTCTTT.

This clone was found a few times. The chain has TRBV4-2 and TRBJ2-7; 9 nucleotides line up with TRBD2. CDR1 is LGHNA, CDR2 YNFKEQ, per germline. CDR3 size: 15 residues. The trim removed 0 bases at V and 6 bases at J, leaving 6 bases unmatched. CDR3 region: CASSQENSGRSEQYF. CDR3 in DNA: TGTGCCAGCAGCCAAGAGAATAGCGGGAGAAGCGAGCAGTACTTC.

In regard to this clone: At one boundary the junction diverges from the germline segment, which might be a read error. This CDR3 is also generated by other DNA sequences in the sample. The rearrangement links TRBV18 to TRBJ2-5, with 9 nucleotides matching TRBD2. There are 16 residues in the CDR3. CDR1 and CDR2 from the germline V gene are KGHSH and LQKENI. This CDR3 is CASSRQAGGPQETQYF. CDR3 nucleotide sequence: TGCGCCAGCTCACGACAAGCGGGAGGCCCCCAAGAGACCCAGTACTTC.

The chain carries TRBV29-1 and TRBJ2-2; 11 nucleotides match TRBD2. The trim removed 4 bases at V and 8 bases at J, leaving 6 bases unmatched. Looked up from germline, CDR1 is SQVTM and CDR2 is ANQGSEA. The CDR3 is 14 amino acids. CDR3: CSVVTSGSGGELFF. DNA for the CDR3: TGCAGCGTTGTTACTAGCGGGAGCGGAGGGGAGCTGTTTTTT.

J is TRBJ2-1 and V is TRBV19; maybe TRBD1 (6 bases). V was clipped by 9 bases and J by 10 bases, with 22 bases between them. Germline loops: CDR1 LNHDA, CDR2 SQIVND (reference sequence). The CDR3 extends over 14 amino acids. The CDR3 loop is CASHIPGTLGEQFF. Here the CDR3 DNA reads TGTGCCAGCCACATCCCCGGGACATTAGGAGAGCAGTTCTTC.

V gene TRBV12-5 combines with J gene TRBJ1-1; 8 nucleotides line up with TRBD1. Trimming took 2 bases from V and 1 from J; bases not matched to a gene: 6. The CDR3 extends over 16 amino acids. From germline, CDR1 is LGHNT and CDR2 FRNRAP. The CDR3, as DNA: TGTGCTAGTGGTTTGAGTCAGGGGGCACAGAACACTGAAGCTTTCTTT. This sequence encodes CASGLSQGAQNTEAFF.

The chain recombines TRBV28 with TRBJ1-2, with 7 bases fitting TRBD1. The germline V gene has CDR1 MDHEN and CDR2 SYDVKM. The CDR3 has 14 residues. With V trimmed by 1 base and J by 6 bases, 5 bases remained unmatched. The CDR3 here is CASSLSPRGHGYTF. The CDR3 bases are TGTGCCAGCAGTTTATCACCTAGGGGGCATGGCTACACCTTC.

This clone was counted a single time. The chain links TRBV4-1 to TRBJ2-7; 7 bases map to TRBD1. CDR1 is MGHRA and CDR2 is YSYEKL in the germline V gene. This CDR3 is built from 14 residues. With V trimmed by 8 bases and J by 3 bases, 10 bases remained unmatched. CDR3 in DNA: TGCGCCAGCTCTCTTCGGGCAGGGGGCTACGAGCAGTACTTC. Amino acids: CASSLRAGGYEQYF.

V and J are TRBV4-2 and TRBJ2-1; 11 bases align to TRBD1. The length of the CDR3 is 16 residues. The V gene end was trimmed by 2 bases and the J gene end by 6 bases; junction bases not matched to a gene: 6. The germline V gene encodes CDR1 LGHNA and CDR2 YNFKEQ. CDR3: CASSQTSGTGGNEQFF. DNA of the CDR3: TGTGCCAGCAGCCAAACTTCCGGGACAGGGGGCAATGAGCAGTTCTTC.

This clone was counted once. The chain is built from TRBV9 and TRBJ2-1, with D possibly TRBD2 on 5 matching bases. In germline, CDR1 is SGDLS, CDR2 YYNGEE. Trimming took 3 bases from V and 4 from J, leaving 11 bases between them. CDR3 length equals 14 residues. The CDR3 here is CASSGADFYNEQFF. CDR3 DNA: TGTGCCAGCAGCGGCGCGGACTTTTACAATGAGCAGTTCTTC.

This chain joins TRBV27 and TRBJ1-2, with a weak D call TRBD1 (6 bases). Looked up from germline, CDR1 is MNHEY and CDR2 is SMNVEV (reference sequence). Trimming took off 7 bases at V and 2 bases at J, with 14 bases between the two ends. The CDR3 spans 14 residues. CDR3 loop: CASKVRGGNYGYTF. CDR3 bases: TGTGCCAGCAAAGTCCGAGGGGGAAACTATGGCTACACCTTC.

The J gene is TRBJ2-5, the V gene TRBV18, with 8 bases lining up with TRBD2. CDR1 is KGHSH, CDR2 LQKENI, per germline. The junction had 13 bases not matched to a gene; V was cut back by 2 bases and J by 5 bases. This CDR3 has 17 residues. CDR3 sequence: CASSPFIHGRAGETQYF. For the CDR3, the DNA is TGTGCCAGCTCACCATTCATTCACGGGAGGGCCGGGGAGACCCAGTACTTC.

The chain recombines TRBV5-1 with TRBJ2-3; D remains ambiguous. Germline CDR1 is SGHRS and CDR2 is YFSETQ. Trimming took off 0 bases at V and 5 bases at J, with 16 bases between the two ends. The CDR3 covers 16 residues. This CDR3 reads CASSLAEQRRRDTQYF. The CDR3 DNA sequence: TGCGCCAGCAGCTTGGCAGAGCAGCGCAGGAGAGATACGCAGTATTTT.

The chain uses TRBV30 and TRBJ2-7; D remains ambiguous. V was shortened by 4 bases and J by 2 bases, with 6 bases between the two germline ends. Per germline, CDR1 GTSNPN and CDR2 SVGIG (reference sequence). The CDR3 covers 11 residues. The CDR3 DNA is TGTGCCTGGAAACGCACCTACGAGCAGTACTTC. Translated: CAWKRTYEQYF.

This clone came up once. J is TRBJ2-7 and V is TRBV11-2, with D tentatively TRBD1 (5 bases). The CDR3 covers 15 residues. Trimming cost V 0 bases and J 1 base, with 10 bases left between them. Germline assignment: CDR1 SGHAT and CDR2 FQNNGV. CDR3: CASSLDMGPSYEQYF. The CDR3 DNA is TGTGCCAGCAGCTTAGATATGGGGCCGTCCTACGAGCAGTACTTC.

This chain links TRBV7-3 with TRBJ2-5, with 7 bases identical to TRBD2. The CDR3 totals 15 residues. V lost 1 base to trimming and J lost 2 bases; unmatched junction nucleotides: 4. Germline loops: CDR1 SGHTA, CDR2 FQGTGA. CDR3 DNA: TGTGCCAGCAGCTTAAGTTCCGGGGGGCAAGAGACCCAGTACTTC. Protein sequence: CASSLSSGGQETQYF.

The CDR3 DNA is TGTGCCAGCAGCTCCCCCAGCGGGAGGGTCTACGAGCAGTACTTC. Translation gives CASSSPSGRVYEQYF. This chain connects TRBV5-4 to TRBJ2-5, with 10 nucleotides matching TRBD2. The end of the DNA aligns better with TRBJ2-7, so the J call may be wrong. From germline, CDR1 is SGHNT and CDR2 YYREEE (reference sequence). This CDR3 comprises 15 residues.

V usage is TRBV19 and J usage is TRBJ1-5; D is ambiguous. The V gene's germline CDR1 is LNHDA and CDR2 SQIVND (reference sequence). The CDR3 extends over 14 amino acids. Trimming removed 1 base from V and 3 bases from J, with 7 bases in between. The CDR3 sequence is CASSIGTYNQPQHF. The CDR3 bases are TGTGCCAGTAGTATAGGGACTTACAATCAGCCCCAGCATTTT.

A single count supports this clone. The chain couples TRBV30 to TRBJ1-5, with D possibly being TRBD1 (6 bases). The V end was cut by 0 bases, the J end by 7 bases, with 13 bases between. The germline V gene encodes CDR1 GTSNPN and CDR2 SVGIG (reference sequence). This CDR3 spans 14 amino acids. The CDR3 region is CAWSVGVGAQPQHF. CDR3 DNA: TGTGCCTGGAGTGTAGGGGTGGGGGCCCAGCCCCAGCATTTT.

The chain couples TRBV21-1 to TRBJ2-7; the table's D call, TRBD2, was not checked against the DNA. TRBV21-1 is marked as a pseudogene. The CDR3 covers 18 residues. CDR3 amino acids: CASSKEGWREGVSYEQYF. The CDR3 bases are TGTGCCAGCAGCAAAGAAGGCTGGCGGGAGGGCGTCTCCTACGAGCAGTACTTC.